This TCR beta chain was sequenced for a study of Ad26.COV2.S vaccination and SARS-CoV-2 variants. Study-level background: The authors gave Ad26.COV2.S intramuscularly, either once or twice 56 days apart. Findings and caveats of the study: Comparability of non-spike TCR breadth was observed across vaccine and placebo recipients.

Clones were sequenced by immunoSEQ multiplex PCR, and TCRdb holds only the in-frame ones, with some missing. Here the sample spans approximately 350,000 clones, around four fifths being singletons. Trimming removed 4 bases from V and 7 bases from J, with 5 bases in between. The CDR3 covers 12 residues. Germline V gives CDR1 KGHSH, CDR2 LQKENI. The treatment is: some 20 received Ad26.COV2.S at low or high dose, single or two shots; a few received placebo; per-sample allocation not given. The investigators took samples on day 63 after the first vaccine or placebo injection. Vaccine was an Ad26 vector expressing Wuhan-strain SARS-CoV-2 spike. About this clone: Its target is unknown.

This sequence was found in a person aged 18-65 years who received the Ad26.COV2.S COVID-19 vaccine or a placebo. The starting material was peripheral blood, obtained in a trial of Ad26.COV2.S vaccine versus placebo. The chain is built from TRBV18 and TRBJ1-6; D is uncertain. The CDR3 bases are TGTGCCAGCTCACTGCGAAATTCACCCCTCCACTTT. Protein product: CASSLRNSPLHF. Full variable domain (missing parts from reference TRBV18 and TRBJ1-6): NAGVMQNPRHLVRRRGQEARLRCSPMKGHSHVYWYRQLPEEGLKFMVYLQKENIIDESGMPKERFSAEFPKEGPSILRIQQVVRGDSAAYFCASSLRNSPLHFGNGTRLTVT.